One and the same sample provided the 14 T cell receptor beta chains below, sequenced in a study of blood T cell repertoires in COVID-19. Method: immunoSEQ multiplex PCR; TCRdb's copy keeps in-frame clones and lacks some. The data contain approximately 200,000 clones, approximately 90% of them singletons. Sequenced sample: peripheral blood. These TCRs come from a woman younger than 45 with acute or convalescent COVID-19.

This chain joins TRBV5-5 and TRBJ1-6; D remains ambiguous. CDR3 length: 13 residues. V was pared by 0 bases and J by 8 bases, with 6 bases between. Germline CDR1 reads SGHKS; CDR2 reads YYEKEE (reference sequence). The CDR3 DNA reads TGTGCCAGCAGCTTGGCCTCCTATTCACCCCTCCACTTT. It codes for CASSLASYSPLHF. The full variable domain, in which reference TRBV5-5 and TRBJ1-6 provide the parts outside the CDR3, is DAGVTQSPTHLIKTRGQQVTLRCSPISGHKSVSWYQQVLGQGPQFIFQYYEKEERGRGNFPDRFSARQFPNYSSELNVNALLLGDSALYLCASSLASYSPLHFGNGTRLTVT.

V and J are TRBV2 and TRBJ1-6, with 7 bases matching TRBD1. Germline values: CDR1 SNHLY, CDR2 FYNNEI. The CDR3 is 15 amino acids. The V gene end was trimmed by 8 bases and the J gene end by 8 bases; junction bases not matched to a gene: 12. DNA for the CDR3: TGTGCCAGCTGGGATCAGACAGGGTTGGATTCACCCCTCCACTTT. Protein: CASWDQTGLDSPLHF.

The V and J genes are TRBV7-9 and TRBJ2-1; TRBD2 matches at 7 bases. The J segment lost 1 base and the V segment lost 1 base, leaving 4 bases of the junction unmatched. Germline values: CDR1 SEHNR, CDR2 FQNEAQ (reference sequence). The CDR3 consists of 16 residues. The chain's CDR3 is CASSLEASGSYNEQFF. CDR3 nucleotides: TGTGCCAGCAGCTTAGAGGCTAGCGGTTCCTACAATGAGCAGTTCTTC.

This chain uses TRBV11-2 with TRBJ2-7; 11 bases map to TRBD1. Germline loops: CDR1 SGHAT, CDR2 FQNNGV. The CDR3 covers 13 residues. V was pared by 8 bases and J by 5 bases, with 5 bases of the junction left unmatched. CDR3 DNA: TGTGCCAGCCGAAGGGGACAGGGGGACGAGCAGTACTTC. It codes for CASRRGQGDEQYF.

This clone was seen a handful of times. The chain carries TRBV18 and TRBJ2-1; 7 bases are a match to TRBD1. Trimming took 5 bases from V and 0 from J; bases not matched to a gene: 10. The germline V gene has CDR1 KGHSH and CDR2 LQKENI. The CDR3 runs 17 residues. CDR3 protein: CASSYNPGQSSYNEQFF. The CDR3 DNA follows: TGTGCCAGCTCATATAACCCGGGACAGAGCTCCTACAATGAGCAGTTCTTC.

The rearrangement joins TRBV27 to TRBJ2-3, with a possible D match to TRBD2 (6 bases). Germline-derived CDR1 and CDR2 are MNHEY and SMNVEV (reference sequence). With 5 bases removed from V and 2 bases from J, the gap between germline ends came to 17 bases. CDR3 size: 16 residues. CDR3 in DNA: TGTGCCAGCAGTCCTGAAACTAGCCCACTCACAGATACGCAGTATTTT. This sequence encodes CASSPETSPLTDTQYF.

This clone was seen a single time. The chain is built from TRBV7-9 and TRBJ2-1; TRBD2 aligns across 8 bases. Germline V gene data show CDR1 as SEHNR and CDR2 as FQNEAQ (reference sequence). Unmatched junction bases numbered 17, after V lost 0 bases and J lost 10 bases. The CDR3 is 18 amino acids. This CDR3 is CASSLAAFSGGSINEQFF. DNA of the CDR3: TGTGCCAGCAGCTTAGCGGCGTTTTCGGGAGGGTCAATAAACGAGCAGTTCTTC. Using reference TRBV7-9 and TRBJ2-1 for the parts outside the CDR3, the full variable domain is DTGVSQNPRHKITKRGQNVTFRCDPISEHNRLYWYRQTLGQGPEFLTYFQNEAQLEKSRLLSDRFSAERPKGSFSTLEIQRTEQGDSAMYLCASSLAAFSGGSINEQFFGPGTRLTVL.

This chain joins TRBV27 and TRBJ2-3; no definite D call. V shed 6 bases and J shed 0 bases, with 7 bases lying between them. The CDR3 length is 13 residues. Looked up from germline, CDR1 is MNHEY and CDR2 is SMNVEV (reference sequence). The CDR3 DNA is TGTGCCAGCAGGATGACTAGCACAGATACGCAGTATTTT. It codes for CASRMTSTDTQYF.

This chain links TRBV28 with TRBJ2-1; a weak D match, TRBD2 (6 bases). Germline-derived CDR1 and CDR2 are MDHEN and SYDVKM. V gave up 8 bases and J gave up 15 bases, with 23 bases separating them. The CDR3 runs to 13 residues. The chain's CDR3 is CASSLNSRLVRFF. The CDR3 nucleotides are TGTGCCAGCTCCCTTAACTCCAGACTAGTTAGGTTCTTC.

The genes are TRBV2 and TRBJ1-5; D not certain. The CDR3 runs to 12 residues. In germline, CDR1 is SNHLY, CDR2 FYNNEI. V lost 2 bases, J lost 6 bases, and 5 bases lay in between. This chain's CDR3 is CASSEFFQPQHF. The CDR3 DNA reads TGTGCCAGCAGTGAATTCTTTCAGCCCCAGCATTTT.

The chain uses TRBV4-2 and TRBJ1-4; the match to TRBD1 covers 7 bases. The CDR3 is 16 amino acids. Germline-derived CDR1 and CDR2 are LGHNA and YNFKEQ. V shed 4 bases, J shed 4 bases, and the junction held 9 bases outside the gene matches. The CDR3 sequence: CASSRGGNRGNEKLFF. Written as DNA, the CDR3 is TGTGCCAGCAGCCGAGGTGGGAACAGGGGTAATGAAAAACTGTTTTTT.

The chain joins TRBV28 to TRBJ1-1; unclear D gene. The CDR3 covers 12 residues. Germline-derived CDR1 and CDR2 are MDHEN and SYDVKM. V was pared by 8 bases and J by 4 bases, with 11 bases between. The CDR3 coding sequence is TGTGCCAGCGGCCGGGGTTTCACTGAAGCTTTCTTT. Translating it yields CASGRGFTEAFF.

This chain links TRBV5-1 with TRBJ2-5, with 8 bases lining up with TRBD1. This CDR3 comprises 15 residues. The trim removed 0 bases at V and 1 base at J, leaving 2 bases unmatched. Germline V CDR1 and CDR2: SGHRS, YFSETQ. The CDR3 coding sequence is TGCGCCAGCAGCTTGGGGACAGGGCCCCAAGAGACCCAGTACTTC. Translating gives CASSLGTGPQETQYF.

The genes are TRBV5-4 and TRBJ2-7; 10 bases match TRBD1. Trimming took 4 bases from V and 3 from J; bases not matched to a gene: 7. The CDR3 covers 15 residues. CDR1 SGHNT and CDR2 YYREEE come from the germline V gene (reference sequence). The CDR3 DNA sequence: TGTGCCAGCAGCCTGTCGACAGGGGGCTTCTACGAGCAGTACTTC. Residues: CASSLSTGGFYEQYF.